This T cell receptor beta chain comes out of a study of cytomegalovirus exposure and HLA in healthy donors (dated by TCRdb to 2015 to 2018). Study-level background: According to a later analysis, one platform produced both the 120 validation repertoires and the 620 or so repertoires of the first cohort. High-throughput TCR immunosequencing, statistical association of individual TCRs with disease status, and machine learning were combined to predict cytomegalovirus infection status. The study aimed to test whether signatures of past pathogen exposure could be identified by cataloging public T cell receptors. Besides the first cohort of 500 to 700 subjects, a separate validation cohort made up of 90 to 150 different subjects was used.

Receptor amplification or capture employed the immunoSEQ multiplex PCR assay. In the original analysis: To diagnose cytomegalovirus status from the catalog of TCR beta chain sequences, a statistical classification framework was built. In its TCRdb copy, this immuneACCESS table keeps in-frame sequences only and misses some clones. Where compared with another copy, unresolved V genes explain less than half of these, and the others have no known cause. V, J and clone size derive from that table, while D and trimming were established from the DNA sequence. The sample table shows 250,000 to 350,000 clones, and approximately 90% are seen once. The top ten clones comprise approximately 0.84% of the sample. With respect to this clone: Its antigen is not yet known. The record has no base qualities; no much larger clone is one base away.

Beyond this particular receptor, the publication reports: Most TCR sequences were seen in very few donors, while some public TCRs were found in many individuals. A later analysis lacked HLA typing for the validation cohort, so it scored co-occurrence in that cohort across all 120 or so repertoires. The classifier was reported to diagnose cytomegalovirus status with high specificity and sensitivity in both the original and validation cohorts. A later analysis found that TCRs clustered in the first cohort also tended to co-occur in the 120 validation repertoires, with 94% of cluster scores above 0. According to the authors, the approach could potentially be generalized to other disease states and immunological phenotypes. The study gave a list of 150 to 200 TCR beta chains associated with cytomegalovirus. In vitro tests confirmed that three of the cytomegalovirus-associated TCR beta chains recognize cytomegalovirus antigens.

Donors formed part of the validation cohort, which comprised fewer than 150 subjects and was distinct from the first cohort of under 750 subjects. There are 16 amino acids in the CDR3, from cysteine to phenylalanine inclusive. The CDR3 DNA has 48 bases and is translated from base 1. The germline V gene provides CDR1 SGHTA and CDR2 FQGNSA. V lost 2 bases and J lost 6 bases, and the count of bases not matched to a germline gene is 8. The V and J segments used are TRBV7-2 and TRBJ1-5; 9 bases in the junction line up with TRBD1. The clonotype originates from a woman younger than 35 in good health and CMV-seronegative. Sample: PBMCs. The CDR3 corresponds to CASSLMGQGIIQPQHF. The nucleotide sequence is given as TGTGCCAGCAGCTTAATGGGACAGGGTATTATTCAGCCCCAGCATTTT.